The 10 T cell receptor beta chains below were found in one sample sequenced in a study of cytomegalovirus exposure and HLA in healthy donors. The study ran its PCR with 60 Vbeta and 13 Jbeta primers. Clones were sequenced by immunoSEQ multiplex PCR, and TCRdb holds only the in-frame ones, with some missing. The table has some 100,000 clones, roughly 70% seen once. The sample taken for sequencing was PBMCs. These receptors came from a man aged 45-65 years in good health and CMV-seronegative.

The chain employs TRBV10-2 and TRBJ1-6; D gene uncertain. This CDR3 comprises 16 residues. The ends were cut back, 8 bases at V and 6 bases at J, with 20 bases in the middle. Looked up from germline, CDR1 is WSHSY and CDR2 is SAAADI. The CDR3: CASWRERPTINSPLHF. Here the CDR3 DNA reads TGCGCCAGCTGGAGGGAAAGACCTACTATTAATTCACCCCTCCACTTT.

The chain employs TRBV6-6 and TRBJ1-1; TRBD1 might be the D (5 bases). Germline values: CDR1 MNHNY, CDR2 SVGAGI (reference sequence). The germline V and J ends were trimmed by 6 bases and 7 bases, with 15 bases remaining between them. The CDR3 is made up of 13 amino acids. The CDR3, as DNA: TGTGCCAGCAGCTCTTTAAACAGGAATGAAGCTTTCTTT. Its protein is CASSSLNRNEAFF.

This sequence joins TRBV5-6 and TRBJ1-3; no firm D call. Looked up from germline, CDR1 is SGHDT and CDR2 is YYEEEE. The CDR3 spans 15 residues. V lost 4 bases, J lost 4 bases, and 15 bases lay in between. The CDR3 sequence: CASSPWNSYGNTIYF. The CDR3 DNA reads as TGTGCCAGCAGCCCGTGGAACAGTTACGGAAACACCATATATTTT.

The rearrangement uses TRBV2 and TRBJ2-3; TRBD1 aligns across 8 bases. The CDR3 consists of 14 residues. The germline CDR1 and CDR2 sequences are SNHLY and FYNNEI. The V segment lost 5 bases and the J segment 4 bases; nucleotides outside the gene matches: 5. The CDR3 DNA reads TGTGCCAGCAGTAAGGACAGGGCGCCAGATACGCAGTATTTT. Translating gives CASSKDRAPDTQYF.

The V and J genes are TRBV6-6 and TRBJ2-1; 10 nucleotides match TRBD2. The CDR3 has 15 amino acids. From germline, CDR1 is MNHNY and CDR2 SVGAGI (reference sequence). V was clipped by 2 bases and J by 10 bases; unmatched bases: 8. The DNA of the CDR3 is TGTGCCAGCAGTTACACGGGGCTAGCGGGAGTGGAGCAGTTCTTC. Its translation is CASSYTGLAGVEQFF.

The chain carries TRBV4-1 and TRBJ2-5, with 9 nucleotides matching TRBD2. Germline CDR1 and CDR2: MGHRA and YSYEKL. With 0 bases clipped from V and 8 bases from J, the junction kept 10 bases outside the gene matches. There are 16 residues in the CDR3. The DNA for the CDR3 is TGCGCCAGCAGCCAAGATGGGGCGGGGGGGCCGAATACCCAGTACTTC. It yields the protein CASSQDGAGGPNTQYF.

This chain links TRBV30 with TRBJ1-4; D perhaps matches TRBD1 (6 bases). V dropped 2 bases and J dropped 2 bases, with 9 bases sitting between them. Germline CDR1 GTSNPN, CDR2 SVGIG (reference sequence). The CDR3 extends over 14 amino acids. CDR3 bases: TGTGCCTGGAGTCACGGACAGACTAATGAAAAACTGTTTTTT. Amino acids: CAWSHGQTNEKLFF.

This clone was counted only a few times. The V gene is TRBV2, the J gene TRBJ1-5; tentative D call: TRBD1 (6 bases). The V end lost 7 bases, the J end lost 1 base, and 11 bases lay between the germline ends. Germline CDR1 SNHLY, CDR2 FYNNEI. The CDR3 has 14 residues. The CDR3 reads CASTPQGSNQPQHF. The CDR3, as DNA: TGTGCCAGCACCCCTCAGGGGAGCAATCAGCCCCAGCATTTT.

This chain links TRBV19 with TRBJ1-5; D is unresolved. This CDR3 comprises 13 residues. Trimming stripped 6 bases from V and 5 bases from J, with 11 bases between. Germline CDR1 is LNHDA and CDR2 is SQIVND (reference sequence). Here the CDR3 reads CASSASSDQPQHF. The CDR3 nucleotides are TGTGCCAGTAGCGCCTCCAGTGATCAGCCCCAGCATTTT.

V gene TRBV5-1 combines with J gene TRBJ2-2; 9 nucleotides agree with TRBD1. Germline lookup yields CDR1 SGHRS and CDR2 YFSETQ. After removal of 3 bases from V and 4 bases from J, the junction contained 4 bases not matched to a gene. The length of the CDR3 is 15 residues. CDR3 sequence: CASSSDRGVTGELFF. The DNA for the CDR3 is TGCGCCAGCAGCTCGGACAGGGGAGTCACCGGGGAGCTGTTTTTT.